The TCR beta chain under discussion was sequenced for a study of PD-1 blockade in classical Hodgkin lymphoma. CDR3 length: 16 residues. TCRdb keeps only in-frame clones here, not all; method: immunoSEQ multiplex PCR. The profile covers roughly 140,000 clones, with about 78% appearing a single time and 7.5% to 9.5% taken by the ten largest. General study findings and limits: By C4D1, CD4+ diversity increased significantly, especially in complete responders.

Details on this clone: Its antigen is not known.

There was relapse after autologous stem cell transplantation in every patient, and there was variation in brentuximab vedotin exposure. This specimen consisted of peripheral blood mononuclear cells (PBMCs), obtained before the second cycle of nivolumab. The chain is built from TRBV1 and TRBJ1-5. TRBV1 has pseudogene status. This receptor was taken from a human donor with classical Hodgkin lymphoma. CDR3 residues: CTSSQEGRGGFQPQHF. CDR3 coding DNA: TGCACCAGCAGCCAAGAGGGGAGGGGTGGATTTCAGCCCCAGCATTTT.